This T cell receptor (beta chain) originates from a study of T-cell reconstitution after alpha-beta-depleted transplantation in children. This clonotype was counted ten times or more. This CDR3 has 15 residues. The J segment lost 5 bases and the V segment lost 5 bases, leaving 4 bases of the junction unmatched. CDR1 is MNHEY, CDR2 SMNVEV, per germline (reference sequence). A library of TCRbeta sequences, prepared with unique molecular identifiers, was generated. Each CDR3 protein gets one entry after TCRdb re-called the PCR reads with MiXCR. The sample records about half a million distinct CDR3 sequences, around an eighth being singletons.

The genes are TRBV27 and TRBJ2-2; 11 bases align to TRBD2. This TCR was recovered from a human donor who donated a stem cell graft to a child with combined immunodeficiency. This material consisted of PBMCs from the stem cell graft donor, taken from the stem cell graft. The CDR3 DNA reads as TGTGCCAGCAGTCCCGGGACTAGCGGTACCGGGGAGCTGTTTTTT. Protein: CASSPGTSGTGELFF.